One sample yielded the 12 T cell receptor beta chains listed below, sequenced in a study of T cell repertoires in cytomegalovirus infection. TCRdb itself ran the reads through MiXCR, one entry per CDR3 protein. The sample contains about 260,000 distinct CDR3 sequences, roughly 15% of which appear only once. The specimen was PBMCs. The receptors shown here come from a human donor in good health (CMV status not recorded). Some clones in this sample may be carry-over from other donors' samples.

This clonotype was detected only a few times. In nucleotides, the CDR3 is TGTGCCACCACGACTAGCGGGCGCTACAATGAGCAGTTCTTC. Translated, it gives CATTTSGRYNEQFF. V usage is TRBV2 and J usage is TRBJ2-1, with 10 positions matching TRBD2. CDR1 is SNHLY, CDR2 FYNNEI, per germline. The CDR3 totals 14 residues. Trimming cost V 10 bases and J 3 bases; bases outside gene matches: 6.

This clonotype came up many times. This chain uses TRBV7-2 with TRBJ2-5; D may be TRBD2 (5 bases). The V end was cut by 7 bases, the J end by 7 bases, with 19 bases between. CDR1 is SGHTA and CDR2 is FQGNSA in the germline V gene. This CDR3 region has 14 residues. The CDR3 DNA follows: TGTGCCAGCAAGATGGGAGCTAGTGTTGGGACCCAGTACTTC. Translating it yields CASKMGASVGTQYF.

The V and J genes are TRBV18 and TRBJ2-1, with 7 bases fitting TRBD2. The CDR3 has 13 amino acids. J lost 7 bases, V lost 6 bases, and 6 bases had no gene match. Germline V gene lookup returns CDR1 KGHSH and CDR2 LQKENI. The CDR3: CASSPGGKNEQFF. The CDR3 region has the DNA TGTGCCAGCTCCCCCGGGGGGAAGAATGAGCAGTTCTTC.

The chain combines TRBV5-1 with TRBJ1-1; 8 positions agree with TRBD1. V lost 3 bases to trimming and J lost 3 bases; unmatched junction nucleotides: 10. Germline V gene lookup returns CDR1 SGHRS and CDR2 YFSETQ. The CDR3 loop spans 16 amino acids. CDR3 DNA sequence: TGCGCCAGCAGCTCGGGACAGGTTGGGTTCCACACTGAAGCTTTCTTT. It translates to CASSSGQVGFHTEAFF.

This clonotype was picked up a small number of times. This chain's CDR3 is CASRIQGTAWDQPQHF. The DNA for the CDR3 is TGTGCCAGTAGAATACAGGGGACGGCGTGGGATCAGCCCCAGCATTTT. V usage is TRBV19 and J usage is TRBJ1-5, with 7 nucleotides matching TRBD1. Per the germline V gene, CDR1 is LNHDA and CDR2 is SQIVND (reference sequence). Losses at the gene ends were 6 bases for V and 5 bases for J; bases not matched to a gene: 13. The CDR3 has 16 residues.

There are a few counts of this clonotype. This chain joins TRBV28 and TRBJ2-7; D call uncertain. CDR3 length equals 15 residues. The germline gives CDR1 MDHEN, CDR2 SYDVKM. V dropped 6 bases and J dropped 1 base, with 16 bases sitting between them. The CDR3 sequence: CASRPPILLSYEQYF. The CDR3 DNA reads as TGTGCCAGCAGACCCCCTATTTTGTTATCCTACGAGCAGTACTTC.

The genes are TRBV5-3 and TRBJ2-2; D gene ambiguous. TRBV5-3 is recorded as an ORF, its role being uncertain. With 10 bases removed from V and 4 bases from J, the gap between germline ends came to 11 bases. CDR3 length: 12 residues. The CDR3 is CASYGPTGELFF. The CDR3 coding sequence is TGTGCCTCATACGGGCCCACCGGGGAGCTGTTTTTT.

This clonotype was seen at least ten times. This sequence joins TRBV7-2 and TRBJ2-3, with TRBD2 matching 9 bases. With V trimmed by 4 bases and J by 1 base, 3 bases remained unmatched. Germline V gene data show CDR1 as SGHTA and CDR2 as FQGNSA. The CDR3 loop spans 15 amino acids. The DNA for the CDR3 is TGTGCCAGCAGCTGGCGGGAGGGGGGCACAGATACGCAGTATTTT. As protein: CASSWREGGTDTQYF.

The chain couples TRBV20-1 to TRBJ2-3; D gene uncertain. This CDR3 comprises 14 residues. Germline values: CDR1 DFQATT, CDR2 SNEGSKA (reference sequence). Between the trimmed V and J ends, which lost 6 bases and 5 bases, there was a span of 18 bases. Here the CDR3 reads CSAPLSAEQDTQYF. CDR3 sequence (DNA): TGCAGTGCCCCCTTGAGCGCGGAACAAGATACGCAGTATTTT.

This clonotype was counted only a few times. This chain joins TRBV19 and TRBJ2-6; a possible D gene is TRBD2 (6 bases). Germline-derived CDR1 and CDR2 are LNHDA and SQIVND (reference sequence). The CDR3 has 15 residues. V was trimmed by 7 bases and J by 4 bases, leaving 14 bases between them. The CDR3, as DNA: TGTGCCAGTATGGAGGGCAATGCCGGGGCCAACGTCCTGACTTTC. It translates to CASMEGNAGANVLTF.

V usage is TRBV6-6 and J usage is TRBJ2-5, with D tentatively TRBD2 (5 bases). The CDR3 loop spans 12 amino acids. CDR1 is MNHNY and CDR2 is SVGAGI in the germline V gene (reference sequence). V was pared by 6 bases and J by 5 bases, with 10 bases between. The chain's CDR3 is CASSPGFETQYF. The DNA for the CDR3 is TGTGCCAGCAGCCCGGGATTTGAGACCCAGTACTTC.

This clonotype came up many times. The chain carries TRBV29-1 and TRBJ1-1, with TRBD1 identical over 8 bases. Germline CDR1 reads SQVTM; CDR2 reads ANQGSEA. This CDR3 region has 16 residues. V lost 6 bases to trimming and J lost 1 base; unmatched junction nucleotides: 13. In DNA form, the CDR3 reads TGCAGCGTCCCCCGGGCAGGGGGCTTTTCGAACACTGAAGCTTTCTTT. This gives the protein CSVPRAGGFSNTEAFF.